This T cell receptor beta chain is drawn from a study of blood T cell repertoires in COVID-19. Measured with immunoSEQ multiplex PCR; TCRdb has only the in-frame clones, and not every one. The table records 140,000 to 150,000 clones, about nine tenths of them present only once. Between the trimmed V and J ends, which lost 1 base and 7 bases, there was a span of 14 bases. From germline, CDR1 is SGHNT and CDR2 YYREEE (reference sequence). The CDR3 is 14 amino acids. The sequenced sample consisted of peripheral blood. The clonotype was recovered from a human donor in a cohort sampled during active COVID-19. The J gene is TRBJ1-2, the V gene TRBV5-4; D is possibly TRBD1 (5 bases). DNA for the CDR3: TGTGCCAGCAGCTTGCAGGGTACGGGAGGTGGCTACACCTTC. Translated, it gives CASSLQGTGGGYTF.